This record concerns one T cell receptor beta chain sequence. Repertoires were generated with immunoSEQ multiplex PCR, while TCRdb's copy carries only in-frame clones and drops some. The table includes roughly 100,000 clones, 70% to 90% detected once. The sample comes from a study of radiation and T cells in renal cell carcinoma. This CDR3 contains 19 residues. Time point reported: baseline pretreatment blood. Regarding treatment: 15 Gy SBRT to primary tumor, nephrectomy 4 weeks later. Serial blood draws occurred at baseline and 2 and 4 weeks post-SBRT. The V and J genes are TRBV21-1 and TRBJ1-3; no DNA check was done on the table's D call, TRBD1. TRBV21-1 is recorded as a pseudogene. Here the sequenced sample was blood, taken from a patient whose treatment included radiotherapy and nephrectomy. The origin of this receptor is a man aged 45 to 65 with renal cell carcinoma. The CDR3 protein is CASSKIGQTYYSTGNTIYF. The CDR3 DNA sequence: TGTGCCAGCAGCAAAATCGGACAGACTTATTACTCTACCGGAAACACCATATATTTT.